The rows below give T cell receptor beta chains drawn from one sample of a study of blood T cell repertoires in COVID-19. Libraries were prepared by immunoSEQ multiplex PCR; TCRdb keeps only in-frame clonotypes and omits some of them. The sample contains around 130,000 clones, 75% to 90% of which appear only once. Sequenced: PBMCs or T cells enriched from blood (not recorded which). These receptor sequences come from a man in his thirties or forties who had recovered from COVID-19. Each CDR3 is given with its conserved first and last residue. The order of the fields is V gene, D gene, J gene, clone size, CDR3 protein, CDR3 DNA. D genes are given only for firm matches. Where a row states a size, it is once, few, many or the class of an expanded clone; other rows omit it.

V: TRBV15
D: TRBD1
J: TRBJ1-4
size: .
CDR3: CATSREGTGKNEKLFF
DNA: TGTGCCACCAGCAGAGAAGGGACAGGGAAGAATGAAAAACTGTTTTTT

V: TRBV19
D: .
J: TRBJ1-5
size: .
CDR3: CASSVQGRNQPQHF
DNA: TGTGCCAGTAGTGTACAGGGCCGAAATCAGCCCCAGCATTTT

V: TRBV19
D: TRBD2
J: TRBJ2-3
size: .
CDR3: CASSGRVQDTQYF
DNA: TGTGCCAGCAGCGGGAGGGTTCAAGATACGCAGTATTTT

V: TRBV5-1
D: TRBD2
J: TRBJ2-1
size: few
CDR3: CASTDSGPYNEQFF
DNA: TGCGCCAGCACGGATAGCGGGCCCTACAATGAGCAGTTCTTC

V: TRBV29-1
D: TRBD1
J: TRBJ1-2
size: few
CDR3: CSEQGGEGQNYGYTF
DNA: TGCAGCGAACAGGGGGGTGAGGGCCAGAACTATGGCTACACCTTC

V: TRBV30
D: .
J: TRBJ1-1
size: .
CDR3: CAWSRQGNTEAFF
DNA: TGTGCCTGGAGCCGCCAGGGGAACACTGAAGCTTTCTTT

V: TRBV10-2
D: TRBD2
J: TRBJ2-7
size: .
CDR3: CASGPGLAGGGSYEQYF
DNA: TGCGCCAGCGGTCCGGGACTAGCGGGAGGGGGCTCCTACGAGCAGTACTTC

V: TRBV3-1/TRBV3-2
D: .
J: TRBJ2-5
size: .
CDR3: CASSQERQTQETQYF
DNA: TGTGCCAGCAGCCAAGAACGCCAAACTCAAGAGACCCAGTACTTC

V: TRBV29-1
D: TRBD1
J: TRBJ1-1
size: .
CDR3: CSGGDRGTEAFF
DNA: TGCAGCGGGGGGGACAGGGGTACTGAAGCTTTCTTT

V: TRBV15
D: TRBD1
J: TRBJ2-7
size: .
CDR3: CATSSPGQGPYEQYF
DNA: TGTGCCACCAGCAGCCCGGGACAGGGGCCCTACGAGCAGTACTTC

V: TRBV24-1
D: .
J: TRBJ2-2
size: .
CDR3: CATSDSAGPTGELFF
DNA: TGTGCCACCAGTGATTCCGCGGGGCCCACCGGGGAGCTGTTTTTT

V: TRBV27
D: TRBD2
J: TRBJ2-1
size: few
CDR3: CASSFIGGATQGQFF
DNA: TGTGCCAGCAGTTTTATCGGGGGGGCTACGCAGGGTCAGTTCTTC

V: TRBV5-4
D: .
J: TRBJ1-4
size: .
CDR3: CASSPHSREVEKLFF
DNA: TGTGCCAGCAGCCCCCATAGCCGGGAAGTTGAAAAACTGTTTTTT

V: TRBV27
D: TRBD1
J: TRBJ1-5
size: .
CDR3: CASSLTGYQPQHF
DNA: TGTGCCAGCAGTTTGACAGGGTATCAGCCCCAGCATTTT

V: TRBV29-1
D: .
J: TRBJ2-3
size: .
CDR3: CSVEGPDTDTQYF
DNA: TGCAGCGTTGAAGGGCCAGACACAGATACGCAGTATTTT

V: TRBV2
D: TRBD1
J: TRBJ1-2
size: .
CDR3: CASIGQELGGYTF
DNA: TGTGCCAGCATTGGACAGGAACTAGGTGGCTACACCTTC

V: TRBV3-1/TRBV3-2
D: TRBD2
J: TRBJ2-3
size: .
CDR3: CASSPTSGSTDTQYF
DNA: TGTGCCAGCAGCCCGACTAGCGGTAGCACAGATACGCAGTATTTT

V: TRBV5-1
D: TRBD1
J: TRBJ2-3
size: .
CDR3: CASSLVGTGADTQYF
DNA: TGCGCCAGCAGCTTGGTCGGGACAGGGGCAGATACGCAGTATTTT

V: TRBV10-3
D: TRBD1
J: TRBJ2-7
size: .
CDR3: CAISDRTGSPYEQYF
DNA: TGTGCCATCAGTGACAGGACAGGCTCCCCCTACGAGCAGTACTTC

V: TRBV10-3
D: .
J: TRBJ1-1
size: .
CDR3: CAIRPDRNTEAFF
DNA: TGTGCCATCCGTCCGGACAGGAACACTGAAGCTTTCTTT

V: TRBV14
D: TRBD1
J: TRBJ2-7
size: .
CDR3: CASSPRTGGPSSYEQYF
DNA: TGTGCCAGCAGCCCGAGGACAGGGGGACCCTCCTCCTACGAGCAGTACTTC

V: TRBV2
D: TRBD1
J: TRBJ1-2
size: .
CDR3: CASSLDRDGRYTF
DNA: TGTGCCAGCAGTCTGGACAGGGACGGTCGCTACACCTTC

V: TRBV3-1/TRBV3-2
D: .
J: TRBJ1-1
size: .
CDR3: CASSQMLVRVNEAFF
DNA: TGTGCCAGCAGCCAAATGCTAGTTCGGGTGAACGAAGCTTTCTTT

V: TRBV19
D: .
J: TRBJ1-5
size: .
CDR3: CASSIVDGVDQPQHF
DNA: TGTGCCAGTAGTATAGTGGACGGGGTGGATCAGCCCCAGCATTTT

V: TRBV10-3
D: TRBD1
J: TRBJ2-5
size: .
CDR3: CAISEGTGAPETQYF
DNA: TGTGCCATCAGTGAGGGTACAGGGGCCCCAGAGACCCAGTACTTC

V: TRBV9
D: TRBD1
J: TRBJ2-2
size: .
CDR3: CASAANRGAGELFF
DNA: TGTGCCAGCGCCGCCAACAGGGGTGCCGGGGAGCTGTTTTTT

V: TRBV5-1
D: .
J: TRBJ2-2
size: .
CDR3: CASSLDGSTGELFF
DNA: TGCGCCAGCAGCTTGGACGGTAGCACCGGGGAGCTGTTTTTT

V: TRBV18
D: .
J: TRBJ2-7
size: .
CDR3: CASSLPGYSYEQYF
DNA: TGTGCCAGCTCACTCCCAGGTTACTCCTACGAGCAGTACTTC

V: TRBV5-4
D: TRBD1
J: TRBJ1-1
size: .
CDR3: CASSSRDRGAFTEAFF
DNA: TGTGCCAGCAGCTCGCGGGACAGGGGCGCATTCACTGAAGCTTTCTTT

V: TRBV7-9
D: .
J: TRBJ2-7
size: few
CDR3: CASTVAGPTYEQYF
DNA: TGTGCCAGCACCGTGGCAGGCCCCACCTACGAGCAGTACTTC

V: TRBV12-3/TRBV12-4
D: .
J: TRBJ2-1
size: .
CDR3: CASSLSHHEQFF
DNA: TGTGCCAGCAGTTTAAGCCACCATGAGCAGTTCTTC

V: TRBV14
D: .
J: TRBJ1-6
size: .
CDR3: CASSQNMDSPLHF
DNA: TGTGCCAGCAGCCAGAACATGGATTCACCCCTCCACTTT

V: TRBV11-2
D: .
J: TRBJ2-3
size: .
CDR3: CASSRVRADTQYF
DNA: TGTGCCAGCAGCCGAGTGAGGGCAGATACGCAGTATTTT

V: TRBV5-1
D: .
J: TRBJ2-5
size: .
CDR3: CASSLGGQETQYF
DNA: TGCGCCAGCAGCTTGGGAGGCCAAGAGACCCAGTACTTC

V: TRBV30
D: .
J: TRBJ2-7
size: .
CDR3: CAWRAGPRGYEQYF
DNA: TGTGCCTGGAGGGCAGGGCCAAGGGGCTACGAGCAGTACTTC

V: TRBV5-6
D: TRBD2
J: TRBJ2-3
size: .
CDR3: CASSLGTSGSDTQYF
DNA: TGTGCCAGCAGCTTGGGGACTAGCGGATCAGATACGCAGTATTTT

V: TRBV6-2/TRBV6-3
D: TRBD2
J: TRBJ2-1
size: .
CDR3: CASSYSRTSGTYNEQFF
DNA: TGTGCCAGCAGTTACTCCAGGACTAGCGGGACCTACAATGAGCAGTTCTTC

V: TRBV7-2
D: TRBD1
J: TRBJ2-3
size: .
CDR3: CASSFRTGGLTDTQYF
DNA: TGTGCCAGCAGCTTCAGGACAGGGGGCCTCACAGATACGCAGTATTTT

V: TRBV27
D: TRBD2
J: TRBJ2-3
size: .
CDR3: CASSLTSGADTQYF
DNA: TGTGCCAGCAGCCTAACGAGCGGGGCAGATACGCAGTATTTT

V: TRBV5-6
D: .
J: TRBJ2-5
size: .
CDR3: CASSRAGYGEGEETQYF
DNA: TGTGCCAGCAGCCGTGCGGGGTACGGGGAAGGGGAAGAGACCCAGTACTTC

V: TRBV5-4
D: TRBD2
J: TRBJ2-3
size: .
CDR3: CASSHGTSGGGDTQYF
DNA: TGTGCCAGCAGCCACGGGACTAGCGGGGGTGGAGATACGCAGTATTTT

V: TRBV5-4
D: .
J: TRBJ1-1
size: .
CDR3: CASSPGGGLNTEAFF
DNA: TGTGCCAGCAGCCCGGGGGGCGGGTTGAACACTGAAGCTTTCTTT